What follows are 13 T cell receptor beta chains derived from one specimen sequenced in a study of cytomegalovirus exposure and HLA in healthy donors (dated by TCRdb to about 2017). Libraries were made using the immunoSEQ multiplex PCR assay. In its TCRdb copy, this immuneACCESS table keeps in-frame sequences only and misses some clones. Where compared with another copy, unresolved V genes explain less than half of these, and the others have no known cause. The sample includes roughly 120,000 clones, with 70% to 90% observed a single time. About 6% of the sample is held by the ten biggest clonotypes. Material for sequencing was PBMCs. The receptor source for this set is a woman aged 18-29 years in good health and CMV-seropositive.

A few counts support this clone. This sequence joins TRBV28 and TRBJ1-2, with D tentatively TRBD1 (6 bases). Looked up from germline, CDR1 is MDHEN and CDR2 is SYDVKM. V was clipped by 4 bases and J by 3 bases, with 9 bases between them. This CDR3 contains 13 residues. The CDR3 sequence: CASSWTVDYGYTF. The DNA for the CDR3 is TGTGCCAGCAGTTGGACAGTTGACTATGGCTACACCTTC.

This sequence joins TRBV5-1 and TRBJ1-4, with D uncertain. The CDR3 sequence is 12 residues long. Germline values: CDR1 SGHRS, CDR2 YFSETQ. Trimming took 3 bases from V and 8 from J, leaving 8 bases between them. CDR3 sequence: CASSSPGEKLFF. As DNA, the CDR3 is TGCGCCAGCAGCTCACCAGGAGAAAAACTGTTTTTT.

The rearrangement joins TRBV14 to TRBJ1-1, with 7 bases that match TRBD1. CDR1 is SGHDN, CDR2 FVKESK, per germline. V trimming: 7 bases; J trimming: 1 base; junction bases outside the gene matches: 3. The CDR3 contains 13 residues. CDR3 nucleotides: TGTGCCAGCACCCGGGACAGGAACACTGAAGCTTTCTTT. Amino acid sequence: CASTRDRNTEAFF.

The CDR3 coding sequence is TGTGCCAGCAGCTTCCGGACTAGCGGGTACAATGAGCAGTTCTTC. It is translated as CASSFRTSGYNEQFF. The chain links TRBV5-6 to TRBJ2-1; 11 nucleotides line up with TRBD2. Germline CDR1 SGHDT, CDR2 YYEEEE. CDR3 size: 15 residues. V lost 2 bases and J lost 4; bases outside the gene matches: 2.

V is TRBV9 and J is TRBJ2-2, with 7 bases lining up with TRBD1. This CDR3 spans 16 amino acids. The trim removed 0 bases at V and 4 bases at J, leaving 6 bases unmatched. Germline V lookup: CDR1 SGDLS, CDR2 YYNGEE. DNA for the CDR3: TGTGCCAGCAGCGTAGGTGAGGGGGCAGGCACCGGGGAGCTGTTTTTT. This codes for CASSVGEGAGTGELFF.

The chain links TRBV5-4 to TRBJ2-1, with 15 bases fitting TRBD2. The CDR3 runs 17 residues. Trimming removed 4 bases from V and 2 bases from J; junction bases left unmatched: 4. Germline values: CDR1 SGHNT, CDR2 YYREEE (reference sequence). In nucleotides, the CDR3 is TGTGCCAGCAGCCACGGGACTAGCGGGGGGCCCTACAATGAGCAGTTCTTC. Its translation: CASSHGTSGGPYNEQFF.

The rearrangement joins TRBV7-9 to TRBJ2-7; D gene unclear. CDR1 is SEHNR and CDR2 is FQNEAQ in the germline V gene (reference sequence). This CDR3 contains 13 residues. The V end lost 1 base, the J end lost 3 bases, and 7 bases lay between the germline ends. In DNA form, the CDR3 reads TGTGCCAGCAGCTTAGGGCAGGTCTACGAGCAGTACTTC. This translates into CASSLGQVYEQYF. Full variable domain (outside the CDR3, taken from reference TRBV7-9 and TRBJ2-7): DTGVSQNPRHKITKRGQNVTFRCDPISEHNRLYWYRQTLGQGPEFLTYFQNEAQLEKSRLLSDRFSAERPKGSFSTLEIQRTEQGDSAMYLCASSLGQVYEQYFGPGTRLTVT.

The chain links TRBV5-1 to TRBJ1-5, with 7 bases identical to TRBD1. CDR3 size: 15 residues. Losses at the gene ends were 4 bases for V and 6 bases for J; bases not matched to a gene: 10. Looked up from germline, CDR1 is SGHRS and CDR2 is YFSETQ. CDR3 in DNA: TGCGCCAGCAGCCTGCTGGGGGACAGTTTTCAGCCCCAGCATTTT. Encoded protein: CASSLLGDSFQPQHF.

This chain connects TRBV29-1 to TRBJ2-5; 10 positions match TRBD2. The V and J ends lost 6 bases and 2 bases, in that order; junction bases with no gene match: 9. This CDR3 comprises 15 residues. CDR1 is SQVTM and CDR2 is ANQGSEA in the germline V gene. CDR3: CSVVLLAGTQETQYF. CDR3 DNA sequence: TGCAGCGTCGTTTTACTAGCGGGGACACAAGAGACCCAGTACTTC. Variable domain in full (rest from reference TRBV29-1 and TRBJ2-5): SAVISQKPSRDICQRGTSLTIQCQVDSQVTMMFWYRQQPGQSLTLIATANQGSEATYESGFVIDKFPISRPNLTFSTLTVSNMSPEDSSIYLCSVVLLAGTQETQYFGPGTRLLVL.

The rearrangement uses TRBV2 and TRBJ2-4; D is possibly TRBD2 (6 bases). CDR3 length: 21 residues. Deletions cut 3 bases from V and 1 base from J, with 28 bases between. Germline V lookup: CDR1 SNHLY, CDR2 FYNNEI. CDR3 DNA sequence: TGTGCCAGCAGTGATTTAGCGGAGAACAAACCCAGCCGATTCGCCAAAAACATTCAGTACTTC. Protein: CASSDLAENKPSRFAKNIQYF.

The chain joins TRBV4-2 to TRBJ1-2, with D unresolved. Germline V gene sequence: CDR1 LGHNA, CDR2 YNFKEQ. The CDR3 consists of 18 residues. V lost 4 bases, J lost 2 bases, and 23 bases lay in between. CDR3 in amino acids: CASSREAGGAIGNYGYTF. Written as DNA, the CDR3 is TGTGCCAGCAGCCGAGAGGCGGGTGGCGCCATCGGAAACTATGGCTACACCTTC.

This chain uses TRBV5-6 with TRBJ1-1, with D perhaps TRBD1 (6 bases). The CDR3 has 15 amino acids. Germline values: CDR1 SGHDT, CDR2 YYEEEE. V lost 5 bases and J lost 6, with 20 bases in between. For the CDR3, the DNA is TGTGCCAGCAGTGAGGGGGAAGTTGCCGTCGCTGAAGCTTTCTTT. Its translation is CASSEGEVAVAEAFF.

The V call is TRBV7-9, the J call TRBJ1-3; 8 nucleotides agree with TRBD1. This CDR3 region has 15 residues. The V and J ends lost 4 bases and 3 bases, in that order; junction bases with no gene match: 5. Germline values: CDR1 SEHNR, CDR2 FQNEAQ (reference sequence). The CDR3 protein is CASSSGQGYGNTIYF. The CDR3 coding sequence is TGTGCCAGCAGCTCTGGACAGGGTTATGGAAACACCATATATTTT.